This section outlines one TCR beta chain sequence together with its context. Trimming shortened V by 4 bases and J by 5 bases, and 12 bases separated the two germline ends. CDR1 and CDR2 from the germline V gene are MNHEY and SVGAGI. This CDR3 is built from 14 residues. This sample was included in a study of blood T cell repertoires in COVID-19. Participants' own reports of clinical history determined their cohort assignment. In the authors' methods: Estimation of nucleated cell counts relied on the amplification of reference gene primers. The table came from immunoSEQ multiplex PCR; TCRdb's copy has only in-frame clones and leaves some out. The DNA was the basis for D and trimming; V, J and clone size are from that table. This table has 430,000 or so clones, around nine tenths appearing once.

The clonotype originates from a woman between 18 and 30 years old who had been exposed to COVID-19. The V gene is TRBV6-5, the J gene TRBJ1-5; the D is unclear. Sequencing was performed on PBMCs or T cells enriched from blood (not recorded which). The CDR3 here is CASSSRGWDQPQHF. The CDR3 coding sequence is TGTGCCAGCAGTTCCCGGGGTTGGGATCAGCCCCAGCATTTT.